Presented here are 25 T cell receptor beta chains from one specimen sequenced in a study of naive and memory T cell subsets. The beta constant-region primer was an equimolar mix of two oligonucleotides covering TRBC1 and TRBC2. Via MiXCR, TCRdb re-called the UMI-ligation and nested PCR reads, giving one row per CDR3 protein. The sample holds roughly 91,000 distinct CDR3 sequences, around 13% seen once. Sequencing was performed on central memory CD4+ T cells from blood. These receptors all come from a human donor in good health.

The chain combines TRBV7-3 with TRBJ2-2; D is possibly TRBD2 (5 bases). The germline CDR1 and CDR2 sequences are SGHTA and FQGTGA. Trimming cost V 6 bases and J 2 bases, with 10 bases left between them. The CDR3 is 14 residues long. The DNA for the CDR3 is TGTGCCAGCAGGCAAGAGGGAAACACCGGGGAGCTGTTTTTT. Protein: CASRQEGNTGELFF.

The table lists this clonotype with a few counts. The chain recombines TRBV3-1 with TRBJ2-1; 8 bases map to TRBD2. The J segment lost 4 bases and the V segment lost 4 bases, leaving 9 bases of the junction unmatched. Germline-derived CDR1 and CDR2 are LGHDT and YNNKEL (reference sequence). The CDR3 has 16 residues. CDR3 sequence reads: CASSLPRTSSYNEQFF. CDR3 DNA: TGTGCCAGCAGCCTTCCTAGGACTAGCAGTTACAATGAGCAGTTCTTC.

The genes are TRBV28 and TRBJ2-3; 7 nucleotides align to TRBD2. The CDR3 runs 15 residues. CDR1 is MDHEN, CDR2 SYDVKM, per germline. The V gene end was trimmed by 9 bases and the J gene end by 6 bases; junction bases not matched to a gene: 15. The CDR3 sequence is CASPPSGTRRDTQYF. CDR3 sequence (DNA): TGTGCCAGTCCGCCAAGCGGGACCCGAAGGGATACGCAGTATTTT.

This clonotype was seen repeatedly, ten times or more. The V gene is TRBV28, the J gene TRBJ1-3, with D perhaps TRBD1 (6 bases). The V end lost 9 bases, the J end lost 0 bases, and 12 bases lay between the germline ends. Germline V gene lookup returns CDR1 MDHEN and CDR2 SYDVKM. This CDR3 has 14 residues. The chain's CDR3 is CASQQGLSGNTIYF. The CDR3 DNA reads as TGTGCCAGTCAACAGGGACTCTCTGGAAACACCATATATTTT.

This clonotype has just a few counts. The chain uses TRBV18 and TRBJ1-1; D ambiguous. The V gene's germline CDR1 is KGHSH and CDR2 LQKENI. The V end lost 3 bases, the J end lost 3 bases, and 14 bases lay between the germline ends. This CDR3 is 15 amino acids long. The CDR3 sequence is CASSPSQASDTEAFF. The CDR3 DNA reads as TGTGCCAGCTCACCGTCACAAGCTTCCGACACTGAAGCTTTCTTT. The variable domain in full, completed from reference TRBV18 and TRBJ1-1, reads NAGVMQNPRHLVRRRGQEARLRCSPMKGHSHVYWYRQLPEEGLKFMVYLQKENIIDESGMPKERFSAEFPKEGPSILRIQQVVRGDSAAYFCASSPSQASDTEAFFGQGTRLTVV.

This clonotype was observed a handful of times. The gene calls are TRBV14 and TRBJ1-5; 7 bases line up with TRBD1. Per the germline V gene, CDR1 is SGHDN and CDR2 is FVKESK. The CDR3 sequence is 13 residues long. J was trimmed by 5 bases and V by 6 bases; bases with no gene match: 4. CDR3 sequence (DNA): TGTGCCAGCAGTCCCGGGACAGATCAGCCCCAGCATTTT. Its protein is CASSPGTDQPQHF.

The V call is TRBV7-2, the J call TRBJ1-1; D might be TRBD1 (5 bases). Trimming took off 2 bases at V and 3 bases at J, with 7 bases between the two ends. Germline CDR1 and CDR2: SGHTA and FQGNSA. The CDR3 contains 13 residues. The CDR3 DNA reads TGTGCCAGCAGCTTATTCAGGGACACTGAAGCTTTCTTT. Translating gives CASSLFRDTEAFF. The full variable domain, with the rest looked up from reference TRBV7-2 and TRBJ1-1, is GAGVSQSPSNKVTEKGKDVELRCDPISGHTALYWYRQSLGQGLEFLIYFQGNSAPDKSGLPSDRFSAERTGGSVSTLTIQRTQQEDSAVYLCASSLFRDTEAFFGQGTRLTVV.

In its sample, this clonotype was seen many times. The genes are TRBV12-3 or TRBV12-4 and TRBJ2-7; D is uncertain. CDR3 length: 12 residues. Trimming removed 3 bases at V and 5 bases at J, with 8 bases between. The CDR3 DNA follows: TGTGCCAGCAGTTTTTCTCGGGACGAGCAGTACTTC. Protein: CASSFSRDEQYF.

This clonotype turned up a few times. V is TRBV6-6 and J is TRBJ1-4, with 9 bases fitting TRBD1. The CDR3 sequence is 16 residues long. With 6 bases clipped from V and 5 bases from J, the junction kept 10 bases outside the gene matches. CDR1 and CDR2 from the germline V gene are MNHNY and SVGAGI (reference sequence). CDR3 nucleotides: TGTGCCAGCAGCAATACACAGGGGGCCAACAATGAAAAACTGTTTTTT. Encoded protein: CASSNTQGANNEKLFF.

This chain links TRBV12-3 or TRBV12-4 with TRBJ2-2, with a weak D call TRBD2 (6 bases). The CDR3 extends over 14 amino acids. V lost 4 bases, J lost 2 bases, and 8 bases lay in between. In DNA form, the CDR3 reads TGTGCCAGCAGTTCGGGGGTCAACACCGGGGAGCTGTTTTTT. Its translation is CASSSGVNTGELFF.

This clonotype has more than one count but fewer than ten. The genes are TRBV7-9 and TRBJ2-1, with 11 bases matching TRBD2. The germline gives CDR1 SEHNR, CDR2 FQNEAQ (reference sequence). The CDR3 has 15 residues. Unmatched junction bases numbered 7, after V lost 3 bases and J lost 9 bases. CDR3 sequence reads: CASSLLAGGRTEQFF. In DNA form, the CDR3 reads TGTGCCAGCAGCTTGTTAGCGGGAGGGCGCACTGAGCAGTTCTTC.

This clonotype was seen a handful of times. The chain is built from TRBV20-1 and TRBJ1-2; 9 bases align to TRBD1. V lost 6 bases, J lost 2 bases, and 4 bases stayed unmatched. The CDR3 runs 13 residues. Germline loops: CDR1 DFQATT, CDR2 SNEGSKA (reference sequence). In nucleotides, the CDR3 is TGCAGTGCAAGGGACAGGGAAAACTATGGCTACACCTTC. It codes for CSARDRENYGYTF.

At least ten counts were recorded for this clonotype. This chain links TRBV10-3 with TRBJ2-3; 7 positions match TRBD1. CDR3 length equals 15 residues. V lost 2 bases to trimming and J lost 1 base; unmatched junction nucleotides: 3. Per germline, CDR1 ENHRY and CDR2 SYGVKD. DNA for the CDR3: TGTGCCATCAGTGAGCGGCAGGGGGGCACAGATACGCAGTATTTT. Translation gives CAISERQGGTDTQYF.

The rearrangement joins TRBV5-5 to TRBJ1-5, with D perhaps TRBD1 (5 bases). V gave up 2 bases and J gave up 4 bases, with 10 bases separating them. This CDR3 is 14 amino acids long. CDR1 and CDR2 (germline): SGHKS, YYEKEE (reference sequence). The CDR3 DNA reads TGTGCCAGCAGCTTTTTTTCAGGGAATCAGCCCCAGCATTTT. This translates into CASSFFSGNQPQHF.

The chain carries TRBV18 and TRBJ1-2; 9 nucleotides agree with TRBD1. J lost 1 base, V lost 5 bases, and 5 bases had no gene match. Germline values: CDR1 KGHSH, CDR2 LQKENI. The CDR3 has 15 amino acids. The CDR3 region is CASSAGQGNNYGYTF. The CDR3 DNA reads TGTGCCAGCTCAGCGGGACAGGGAAATAACTATGGCTACACCTTC.

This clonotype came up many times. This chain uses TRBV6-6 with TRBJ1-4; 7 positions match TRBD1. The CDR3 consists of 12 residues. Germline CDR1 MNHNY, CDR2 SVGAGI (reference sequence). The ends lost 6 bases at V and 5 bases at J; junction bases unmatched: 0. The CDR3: CASRGQNEKLFF. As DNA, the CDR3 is TGTGCCAGCAGGGGACAGAATGAAAAACTGTTTTTT.

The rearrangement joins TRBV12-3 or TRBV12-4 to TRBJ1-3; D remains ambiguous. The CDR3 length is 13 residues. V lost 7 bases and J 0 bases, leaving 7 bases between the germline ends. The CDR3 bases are TGTGCCAGCAACAACCTCTCTGGAAACACCATATATTTT. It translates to CASNNLSGNTIYF.

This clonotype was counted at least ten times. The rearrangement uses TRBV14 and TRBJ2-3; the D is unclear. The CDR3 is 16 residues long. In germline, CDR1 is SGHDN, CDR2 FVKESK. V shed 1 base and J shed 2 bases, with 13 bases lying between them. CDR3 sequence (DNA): TGTGCCAGCAGCCAAGGGGGTAGCATGAACACAGATACGCAGTATTTT. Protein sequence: CASSQGGSMNTDTQYF.

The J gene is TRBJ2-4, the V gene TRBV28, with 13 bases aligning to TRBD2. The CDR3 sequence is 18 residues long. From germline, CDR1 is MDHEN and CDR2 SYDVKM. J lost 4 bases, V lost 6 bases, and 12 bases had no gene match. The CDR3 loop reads CASREDRATSGGKNIQYF. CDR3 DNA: TGTGCCAGCAGAGAGGACAGGGCGACTAGCGGGGGGAAAAACATTCAGTACTTC.

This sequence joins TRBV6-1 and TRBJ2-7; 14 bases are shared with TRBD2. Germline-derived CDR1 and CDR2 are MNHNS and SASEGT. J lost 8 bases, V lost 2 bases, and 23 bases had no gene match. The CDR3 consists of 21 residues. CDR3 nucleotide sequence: TGTGCCAGCAGTGAACCCGCCGACGGACCCAAGGGGACTAGCGGGAGTACGCAGCAGTACTTC. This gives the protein CASSEPADGPKGTSGSTQQYF.

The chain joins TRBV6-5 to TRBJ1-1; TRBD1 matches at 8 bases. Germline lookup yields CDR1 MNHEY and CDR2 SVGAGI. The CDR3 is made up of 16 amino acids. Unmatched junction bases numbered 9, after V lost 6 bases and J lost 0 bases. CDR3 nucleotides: TGTGCCAGCAGCCGAGAGACAGGGGCCCTGAACACTGAAGCTTTCTTT. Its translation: CASSRETGALNTEAFF.

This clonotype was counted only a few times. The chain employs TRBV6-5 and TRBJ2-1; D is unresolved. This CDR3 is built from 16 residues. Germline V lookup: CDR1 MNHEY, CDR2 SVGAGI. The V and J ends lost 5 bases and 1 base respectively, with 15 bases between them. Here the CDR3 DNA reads TGTGCCAGCAGTCGAAATTCTGACCCTTCCTACAATGAGCAGTTCTTC. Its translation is CASSRNSDPSYNEQFF.

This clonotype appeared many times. Here the CDR3 reads CASSLGRGSRTDTQYF. In DNA, the CDR3 is TGTGCCAGCAGCTTGGGCAGGGGTTCACGGACAGATACGCAGTATTTT. This chain joins TRBV5-6 and TRBJ2-3, with a possible D match to TRBD1 (6 bases). Trimming shortened V by 0 bases and J by 3 bases, and 14 bases separated the two germline ends. This CDR3 is 16 amino acids long. From germline, CDR1 is SGHDT and CDR2 YYEEEE.

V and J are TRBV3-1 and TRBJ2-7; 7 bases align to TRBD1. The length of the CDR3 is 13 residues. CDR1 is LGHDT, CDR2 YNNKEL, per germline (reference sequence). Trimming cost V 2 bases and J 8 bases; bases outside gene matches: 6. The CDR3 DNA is TGTGCCAGCAGCCAACCAGGGACAGAGAAGCAGTACTTC. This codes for CASSQPGTEKQYF.

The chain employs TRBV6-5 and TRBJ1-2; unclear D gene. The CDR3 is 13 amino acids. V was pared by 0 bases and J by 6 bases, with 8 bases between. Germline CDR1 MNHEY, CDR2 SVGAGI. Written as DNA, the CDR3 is TGTGCCAGCAGTTACTCGGCAGGCCATGGCTACACCTTC. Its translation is CASSYSAGHGYTF.